The 5 T cell receptor beta chains listed next were all sequenced from one sample in a study of blood T cell repertoires in COVID-19. Produced via immunoSEQ multiplex PCR; TCRdb's table is partial and in-frame only. This sample yields 170,000 or so clones, of which about 88% are seen a single time; 0.58% belongs to the top ten. The sample taken for sequencing was peripheral blood. These receptor sequences come from a man in his 60s with COVID-19, enrolled during active disease.

The chain carries TRBV19 and TRBJ1-5, with TRBD1 matching over 8 bases. In germline, CDR1 is LNHDA, CDR2 SQIVND (reference sequence). Trimming at V came to 0 bases and at J to 2 bases, leaving 9 bases not matched to a gene. The CDR3 is 18 amino acids. CDR3 sequence (DNA): TGTGCCAGTAGTATAGATCGGTCAGGGGGCGGCCGCAATCAGCCCCAGCATTTT. Its protein is CASSIDRSGGGRNQPQHF.

The CDR3 sequence is CASSPAGGTNEKLFF. The CDR3 DNA is TGTGCCAGCAGCCCTGCGGGGGGGACTAATGAAAAACTGTTTTTT. The J gene is TRBJ1-4, the V gene TRBV11-2; D possibly corresponds to TRBD1 (5 bases). The CDR3 loop spans 15 amino acids. Germline loops: CDR1 SGHAT, CDR2 FQNNGV. Between the trimmed V and J ends, which lost 5 bases and 2 bases, there was a span of 12 bases.

This rearrangement joins TRBV4-2 to TRBJ2-3, with a tentative D call TRBD1 (5 bases). The CDR3 has 14 residues. In germline, CDR1 is LGHNA, CDR2 YNFKEQ. V was cut by 7 bases and J by 2 bases, with 13 bases left in between. The CDR3 sequence is CASKVGQDTDTQYF. CDR3 in DNA: TGTGCCAGCAAGGTGGGGCAGGACACAGATACGCAGTATTTT.

This chain uses TRBV5-1 with TRBJ2-7; TRBD1 matches 9 bases. The CDR3 spans 16 residues. Germline lookup yields CDR1 SGHRS and CDR2 YFSETQ. With 0 bases clipped from V and 7 bases from J, the junction kept 11 bases outside the gene matches. DNA for the CDR3: TGCGCCAGCAGCTTGGATGTGACAGGGGGTCCCGGTGAGCAGTACTTC. Amino acids: CASSLDVTGGPGEQYF.

CDR3 amino acids: CASSSGTAPEQYF. CDR3 bases: TGTGCCAGCAGTTCCGGGACAGCCCCCGAGCAGTACTTC. The chain has TRBV5-4 and TRBJ2-7; 7 positions match TRBD1. Germline CDR1 reads SGHNT; CDR2 reads YYREEE (reference sequence). The CDR3 contains 13 residues. V was pared by 5 bases and J by 6 bases, with 8 bases of the junction left unmatched. The whole variable domain, filled in from reference TRBV5-4 and TRBJ2-7, reads ETGVTQSPTHLIKTRGQQVTLRCSSQSGHNTVSWYQQALGQGPQFIFQYYREEENGRGNFPPRFSGLQFPNYSSELNVNALELDDSALYLCASSSGTAPEQYFGPGTRLTVT.